This entry features one T cell receptor (beta chain) sequence. The sample originates from a study of blood T cell repertoires in COVID-19. CDR3 length equals 16 residues. J lost 1 base, V lost 3 bases, and 8 bases had no gene match. The germline V gene has CDR1 MNHNS and CDR2 SASEGT. Repertoires were generated with immunoSEQ multiplex PCR, while TCRdb's copy carries only in-frame clones and drops some. The sample includes over 90,000 clones, more than 75% of them seen just once. The receptor comes from a man in his fifties or sixties with active or convalescent COVID-19. The chain employs TRBV6-1 and TRBJ1-1, with 7 bases matching TRBD1. Sequencing used peripheral blood. CDR3 bases: TGTGCCAGCAGTGACCCCACAGGGGAGGCGAACACTGAAGCTTTCTTT. Protein product: CASSDPTGEANTEAFF.